Below are 13 T cell receptor beta chains sequenced from a single sample in a study of cytomegalovirus exposure and HLA in healthy donors (dated by TCRdb to about 2017). The protocol used for the library was the immunoSEQ multiplex PCR assay. The multiplex PCR relied on a mix of 60 forward primers for TCR Vbeta segments and 13 reverse primers for TCR Jbeta segments. What TCRdb holds here is the immuneACCESS table cut down to in-frame rearrangements. Part of the clones is not present; checked against another copy, under half of the missing clones reflect an unresolved V gene, and the others are unexplained. Recorded for this sample are over 130,000 clones; more than 60% of them occurred a single time. The ten largest clones represent over 5% of the sample. Sequences were obtained from PBMCs. These receptors all stem from a woman aged 55 to 70 in good health and CMV-seronegative.

This clone occurred a few times. The chain couples TRBV19 to TRBJ1-2, with 7 positions matching TRBD1. The CDR3 spans 12 residues. Germline V gene data show CDR1 as LNHDA and CDR2 as SQIVND (reference sequence). V shed 8 bases, J shed 3 bases, and the junction held 3 bases outside the gene matches. CDR3 amino acids: CASQDRYYGYTF. CDR3 bases: TGTGCCAGTCAGGACAGGTACTATGGCTACACCTTC.

The V and J genes are TRBV4-2 and TRBJ2-7, with 8 bases aligning to TRBD2. Trimming took 0 bases from V and 3 from J; bases not matched to a gene: 4. The CDR3 is 15 amino acids. Germline V gene lookup returns CDR1 LGHNA and CDR2 YNFKEQ. The DNA for the CDR3 is TGTGCCAGCAGCCAAGAACGGGGGGGCCACTACGAGCAGTACTTC. Its translation: CASSQERGGHYEQYF.

This clone was seen only once. This sequence joins TRBV9 and TRBJ1-2; 7 bases fit TRBD1. The CDR3 consists of 13 residues. CDR1 and CDR2 (germline): SGDLS, YYNGEE. V lost 3 bases, J lost 3 bases, and 2 bases stayed unmatched. DNA for the CDR3: TGTGCCAGCAGCGCTCAGGGGGACTATGGCTACACCTTC. Translated, it gives CASSAQGDYGYTF.

The chain uses TRBV13 and TRBJ1-1, with D perhaps matching TRBD1 (6 bases). Germline V gene data show CDR1 as PRHDT and CDR2 as FYEKMQ (reference sequence). Trimming stripped 5 bases from V and 10 bases from J, with 11 bases between. CDR3 length equals 11 residues. CDR3 DNA: TGTGCCAGCAGCCTCCAGGGGTCAGCTTTCTTT. It is translated as CASSLQGSAFF.

This chain uses TRBV11-2 with TRBJ2-7; TRBD1 matches at 10 bases. The V and J ends lost 4 bases and 5 bases, in that order; junction bases with no gene match: 8. The CDR3 spans 15 residues. Looked up from germline, CDR1 is SGHAT and CDR2 is FQNNGV. The CDR3 here is CASSSQRTGGHEQYF. CDR3 in DNA: TGTGCCAGCAGCTCCCAGAGGACAGGGGGTCACGAGCAGTACTTC.

This clone was detected a few times. The chain carries TRBV7-8 and TRBJ2-2; TRBD2 agrees at 13 bases. The CDR3 loop spans 18 amino acids. Trimming cost V 5 bases and J 0 bases; bases outside gene matches: 6. Looked up from germline, CDR1 is SGHVS and CDR2 is FQNEAQ. CDR3 loop: CASSPGLAGYSNTGELFF. The CDR3 coding sequence is TGTGCCAGCAGCCCGGGACTAGCGGGGTATTCGAACACCGGGGAGCTGTTTTTT.

The J gene is TRBJ1-3, the V gene TRBV2, with 8 bases matching TRBD1. Germline V lookup: CDR1 SNHLY, CDR2 FYNNEI. V shed 2 bases and J 0 bases; nucleotides not matched to a gene: 6. This CDR3 spans 17 amino acids. The CDR3 nucleotides are TGTGCCAGCAGTGAATTGGGACAGGCAAGCTCTGGAAACACCATATATTTT. Its translation is CASSELGQASSGNTIYF.

CDR3 DNA sequence: TGTGCCAGCAGCGCTAGCGGGGGGAGCCAAGAGACCCAGTACTTC. Protein: CASSASGGSQETQYF. The genes are TRBV9 and TRBJ2-5; TRBD2 matches 11 bases. CDR3 size: 15 residues. Germline V gene data show CDR1 as SGDLS and CDR2 as YYNGEE. V gave up 3 bases and J gave up 1 base; unmatched junction bases: 2.

The chain recombines TRBV29-1 with TRBJ2-7; a possible D gene is TRBD2 (5 bases). V was pared by 8 bases and J by 0 bases, with 14 bases between. The germline V gene has CDR1 SQVTM and CDR2 ANQGSEA. This CDR3 is 13 amino acids long. As DNA, the CDR3 is TGCAGCACCCGGGATTCAAGCTCCTACGAGCAGTACTTC. It translates to CSTRDSSSYEQYF.

The chain joins TRBV27 to TRBJ2-1, with 11 bases fitting TRBD2. The V gene end was trimmed by 7 bases and the J gene end by 6 bases; junction bases not matched to a gene: 17. This CDR3 spans 18 amino acids. From germline, CDR1 is MNHEY and CDR2 SMNVEV (reference sequence). The CDR3 spells CASKGRLAGGTRLNEQFF. In DNA form, the CDR3 reads TGTGCCAGCAAAGGTCGTCTAGCGGGAGGTACGCGCCTCAATGAGCAGTTCTTC.

This chain links TRBV5-8 with TRBJ1-5; D call uncertain. V was shortened by 0 bases and J by 0 bases, with 7 bases between the two germline ends. Looked up from germline, CDR1 is SGHTS and CDR2 is YDEGEE. CDR3 length: 15 amino acids. The CDR3 region has the DNA TGTGCCAGCAGCTTGGTACAGATTAGCAATCAGCCCCAGCATTTT. It translates to CASSLVQISNQPQHF.

The J gene is TRBJ2-7, the V gene TRBV7-2, with D perhaps matching TRBD1 (6 bases). The CDR3 loop spans 15 amino acids. V was clipped by 1 base and J by 4 bases, with 14 bases between them. CDR1 is SGHTA, CDR2 FQGNSA, per germline. This CDR3 reads CASSLVIGGTYEQYF. The CDR3 DNA sequence: TGTGCCAGCAGCTTAGTGATCGGTGGGACATACGAGCAGTACTTC.

This chain connects TRBV15 to TRBJ2-3; D is possibly TRBD2 (5 bases). The CDR3 extends over 16 amino acids. The ends were cut back, 0 bases at V and 0 bases at J, with 10 bases in the middle. Germline values: CDR1 LNHNV, CDR2 YYDKDF (reference sequence). CDR3 coding DNA: TGTGCCACCAGCAGAGAGCGGACGGGGAGCACAGATACGCAGTATTTT. Protein: CATSRERTGSTDTQYF.